A single sample is the source of the 14 T cell receptor beta chains below, sequenced in a study of blood T cell repertoires in COVID-19. Only in-frame clones appear in the TCRdb table, and some are missing; sequencing was by immunoSEQ multiplex PCR. Of approximately 80,000 clones listed, 70% to 90% are singletons. Input material: peripheral blood. These TCRs come from a woman of 80 years or more with acute or convalescent COVID-19.

The genes are TRBV3-1 (or the pseudogene TRBV3-2) and TRBJ2-1, with 8 bases identical to TRBD1. Per germline, CDR1 LGHDT and CDR2 YNNKEL (reference sequence). The V gene end was trimmed by 11 bases and the J gene end by 2 bases; junction bases not matched to a gene: 5. The CDR3 consists of 13 residues. CDR3 coding DNA: TGTGCCCCCCGGGACAGGACCTACAATGAGCAGTTCTTC. Protein sequence: CAPRDRTYNEQFF.

The chain joins TRBV27 to TRBJ2-1, with unresolved D. This CDR3 contains 13 residues. The germline V gene has CDR1 MNHEY and CDR2 SMNVEV (reference sequence). Trimming took 4 bases from V and 12 from J, leaving 16 bases between them. CDR3 protein: CASSSSRQTGQFF. CDR3 in DNA: TGTGCCAGCAGTTCCTCTAGGCAAACGGGGCAGTTCTTC.

This chain uses TRBV5-8 with TRBJ1-4; unclear D gene. Trimming shortened V by 2 bases and J by 2 bases, and 16 bases separated the two germline ends. The germline CDR1 and CDR2 sequences are SGHTS and YDEGEE. The CDR3 has 17 residues. The CDR3 sequence is CASSFLGTPGTNEKLFF. In DNA, the CDR3 is TGTGCCAGCAGCTTTCTTGGCACCCCGGGGACTAATGAAAAACTGTTTTTT. The entire variable domain, with the rest obtained from reference TRBV5-8 and TRBJ1-4, is as follows: EAGVTQSPTHLIKTRGQQATLRCSPISGHTSVYWYQQALGLGLQFLLWYDEGEERNRGNFPPRFSGRQFPNYSSELNVNALELEDSALYLCASSFLGTPGTNEKLFFGSGTQLSVL.

This chain joins TRBV24-1 and TRBJ2-1; TRBD1 might be the D (5 bases). Germline V lookup: CDR1 KGHDR, CDR2 SFDVKD. The CDR3 totals 12 residues. Trimming left V 1 base short and J 9 bases short, with 6 bases between. The CDR3 DNA follows: TGTGCCACCAGTGATTTTACAGGTGAGCAGTTCTTC. It translates to CATSDFTGEQFF.

The rearrangement joins TRBV6-2 or TRBV6-3 to TRBJ1-5; perhaps TRBD1 as D (5 bases). This CDR3 has 13 amino acids. Trimming shortened V by 6 bases and J by 6 bases, and 12 bases separated the two germline ends. Germline V gene lookup returns CDR1 MNHEY and CDR2 SVGEGT. CDR3 bases: TGTGCCAGCAGCCAAGGGGTGGGTCAGCCCCAGCATTTT. It encodes CASSQGVGQPQHF.

J is TRBJ1-1 and V is TRBV5-4; 7 nucleotides line up with TRBD1. J lost 0 bases, V lost 4 bases, and 6 bases had no gene match. The CDR3 spans 15 residues. Germline loops: CDR1 SGHNT, CDR2 YYREEE (reference sequence). The CDR3 bases are TGTGCCAGCAGCCCCAGGGGGACCCTGAACACTGAAGCTTTCTTT. This translates into CASSPRGTLNTEAFF. Based on the CDR3 plus reference TRBV5-4 and TRBJ1-1, the full variable domain is ETGVTQSPTHLIKTRGQQVTLRCSSQSGHNTVSWYQQALGQGPQFIFQYYREEENGRGNFPPRFSGLQFPNYSSELNVNALELDDSALYLCASSPRGTLNTEAFFGQGTRLTVV.

J is TRBJ1-1 and V is TRBV30, with TRBD1 matching 11 bases. This CDR3 has 12 residues. V dropped 3 bases and J dropped 7; count of bases not matched to a gene: 1. Per germline, CDR1 GTSNPN and CDR2 SVGIG (reference sequence). CDR3 in amino acids: CAWRGTGGEAFF. In nucleotides, the CDR3 is TGTGCCTGGAGGGGGACAGGGGGTGAAGCTTTCTTT.

In DNA form, the CDR3 reads TGTGCCAGCAACTCCGTCGGGTCTGGCTACACCTTC. It codes for CASNSVGSGYTF. The chain links TRBV6-5 to TRBJ1-2, with no clear D. Per germline, CDR1 MNHEY and CDR2 SVGAGI. The CDR3 spans 12 residues. V was clipped by 7 bases and J by 7 bases, with 13 bases between them.

The chain employs TRBV3-1 (or the pseudogene TRBV3-2) and TRBJ1-2, with D tentatively TRBD1 (6 bases). Germline V gives CDR1 LGHDT, CDR2 YNNKEL (reference sequence). The CDR3 spans 12 residues. V lost 2 bases and J 8 bases, leaving 9 bases between the germline ends. The CDR3 DNA reads TGTGCCAGCAGCCAATTAGGGGGAGGCTACACCTTC. It specifies CASSQLGGGYTF.

This chain uses TRBV14 with TRBJ1-1; perhaps TRBD1 as D (6 bases). The ends were cut back, 1 base at V and 5 bases at J, with 11 bases in the middle. The CDR3 extends over 14 amino acids. The germline gives CDR1 SGHDN, CDR2 FVKESK. As DNA, the CDR3 is TGTGCCAGCAGCCAAGCAGGGGAGAGGACTGAAGCTTTCTTT. Its protein product is CASSQAGERTEAFF.

V gene TRBV7-2 combines with J gene TRBJ2-3; D perhaps matches TRBD1 (8 bases). The CDR3 covers 15 residues. V dropped 2 bases and J dropped 6 bases, with 15 bases sitting between them. Germline V gene lookup returns CDR1 SGHTA and CDR2 FQGNSA. The CDR3 nucleotides are TGTGCCAGCAGCTTATCGGACAGGGAGGGGGATACGCAGTATTTT. Translation gives CASSLSDREGDTQYF. The full variable domain, its missing parts supplied by reference TRBV7-2 and TRBJ2-3, is GAGVSQSPSNKVTEKGKDVELRCDPISGHTALYWYRQSLGQGLEFLIYFQGNSAPDKSGLPSDRFSAERTGGSVSTLTIQRTQQEDSAVYLCASSLSDREGDTQYFGPGTRLTVL.

The chain combines TRBV5-4 with TRBJ1-6, with D unresolved. Germline lookup yields CDR1 SGHNT and CDR2 YYREEE (reference sequence). V was shortened by 0 bases and J by 4 bases, with 8 bases between the two germline ends. CDR3 length: 15 residues. The CDR3 DNA reads as TGTGCCAGCAGCTTGGGTTCAGGATATAATTCACCCCTCCACTTT. This sequence encodes CASSLGSGYNSPLHF.

This chain joins TRBV19 and TRBJ2-3, with TRBD1 as a possible D gene (6 bases). Germline V gives CDR1 LNHDA, CDR2 SQIVND (reference sequence). Trimming pared 6 bases from V and 2 bases from J, leaving 9 bases between. CDR3 length: 13 residues. CDR3 amino acids: CASRYRDTDTQYF. The CDR3 DNA reads TGTGCCAGTAGGTACAGGGACACAGATACGCAGTATTTT.

This chain joins TRBV9 and TRBJ1-4; D gene ambiguous. V lost 0 bases and J 7 bases, leaving 19 bases between the germline ends. Germline V lookup: CDR1 SGDLS, CDR2 YYNGEE. There are 17 residues in the CDR3. CDR3 amino acids: CASSVAGGPPFSEKLFF. The CDR3 DNA is TGTGCCAGCAGCGTAGCGGGAGGACCCCCTTTTTCTGAAAAACTGTTTTTT.